Described below is a single T cell receptor (beta chain) sequence and its context. Its antigen remains unidentified. The data were taken from a study of cytomegalovirus exposure and HLA in healthy donors. Overall study findings and caveats: The study flagged some 180 TCR beta chains as cytomegalovirus-associated. Per published reports, the classifier diagnosed cytomegalovirus status with high specificity and sensitivity.

The study ran its PCR with 60 Vbeta and 13 Jbeta primers. Some clones are missing from TCRdb's copy, which holds only in-frame ones; the method was immunoSEQ multiplex PCR. Of over 100,000 clones detected, under 80% appear once; the ten largest clones hold roughly 8%. CDR1 KGHSH and CDR2 LQKENI come from the germline V gene. V lost 4 bases, J lost 5 bases, and 22 bases stayed unmatched. The CDR3 is 19 amino acids. The chain is built from TRBV18 and TRBJ2-5; 7 bases map to TRBD2. The source material was PBMCs. The TCR originated in a woman between 45 and 65 years old in good health and CMV-seropositive. CDR3 in DNA: TGTGCCAGCTCACGATACGTTACGGGGTCGCGGGAGCTGGAGGAGACCCAGTACTTC. Translation: CASSRYVTGSRELEETQYF.